These T cell receptor beta chains were read from a single sample in a study of blood T cell repertoires in COVID-19. Using immunoSEQ multiplex PCR, the repertoire was profiled, and TCRdb retains in-frame clones only, with some absent. The sample includes 150,000 to 200,000 clones, about 86% of them seen just once. Sequenced material: peripheral blood. Receptors were obtained from a man aged 50 or older with active or convalescent COVID-19. Both conserved end residues are part of each CDR3. A D gene is named only where the DNA matches it firmly. Rows give clone size only sometimes, using once, few, many, or a class for an expanded clone.

NA	TRBV9	NA	TRBJ2-1	CASSPVNVGFDYNEQFF	TGTGCCAGCAGCCCAGTAAACGTTGGTTTTGATTACAATGAGCAGTTCTTC
TRBD2	TRBV6-2/TRBV6-3	few	TRBJ2-5	CASTPGWGGETQYF	TGTGCCAGCACCCCCGGTTGGGGGGGAGAGACCCAGTACTTC
NA	TRBV6-2/TRBV6-3	once	TRBJ2-5	CASSYSDSQETQYF	TGTGCCAGCAGTTACTCGGACAGCCAAGAGACCCAGTACTTC
TRBD1	TRBV15	NA	TRBJ1-4	CATSRDRTGGEKLFF	TGTGCCACCAGCAGAGATCGTACAGGGGGAGAAAAACTGTTTTTT
TRBD2	TRBV3-1/TRBV3-2	NA	TRBJ2-6	CASSPRPGLGPGANVLTF	TGTGCCAGCAGCCCGAGACCGGGACTAGGCCCTGGGGCCAACGTCCTGACTTTC
TRBD1	TRBV11-3	NA	TRBJ1-1	CASSQTRMDRGDTEAFF	TGTGCCAGCAGCCAAACTCGGATGGACAGGGGGGACACTGAAGCTTTCTTT
NA	TRBV6-1	NA	TRBJ1-6	CASSDRPNSPLHF	TGTGCCAGCAGTGACCGTCCTAATTCACCCCTCCACTTT
TRBD1	TRBV11-1	NA	TRBJ2-1	CASSSGQAYNEQFF	TGTGCCAGCAGCTCTGGACAGGCCTACAATGAGCAGTTCTTC
TRBD1	TRBV6-1	NA	TRBJ2-2	CASIKQGAHTGELFF	TGTGCCAGCATAAAACAGGGGGCGCACACCGGGGAGCTGTTTTTT
TRBD2	TRBV7-2	NA	TRBJ2-7	CASSFDASGSIDEQYF	TGTGCCAGCAGCTTCGACGCTAGCGGGAGTATCGACGAGCAGTACTTC
TRBD2	TRBV15	NA	TRBJ2-7	CATSRDLAGGSSEQYF	TGTGCCACCAGCAGAGATTTAGCGGGGGGATCCTCCGAGCAGTACTTC